Listed below are T cell receptor beta chains from one sample, sequenced in a study of T cell changes during pregnancy in multiple sclerosis. Measured with immunoSEQ multiplex PCR; TCRdb has only the in-frame clones, and not every one. This table has tens of thousands of clones, more than 85% appearing once. The sample here was peripheral blood, taken in the first trimester of pregnancy. Every receptor here comes from a female donor with multiple sclerosis, enrolled in a pregnancy study. Both conserved end residues are part of each CDR3.

CDR3aa: CAWSVRGLQSPLHF
j_gene: TRBJ1-6
v_gene: TRBV30

CDR3aa: CASSMSGRGDQPQHF
j_gene: TRBJ1-5
v_gene: TRBV19

CDR3aa: CASSIGTAPGNTIYF
j_gene: TRBJ1-3
v_gene: TRBV5-8

CDR3aa: CASSWGRGGTDTQYF
j_gene: TRBJ2-3
v_gene: TRBV5-1

CDR3aa: CASSPASRLTDTQYF
j_gene: TRBJ2-3
v_gene: TRBV4-2

CDR3aa: CASSLDRGAYNEQFF
j_gene: TRBJ2-1
v_gene: TRBV5-1

CDR3aa: CASSLQGANYGYTF
j_gene: TRBJ1-2
v_gene: TRBV27

CDR3aa: CASSSGTETSTDTQYF
j_gene: TRBJ2-3
v_gene: TRBV6-6

CDR3aa: CASSLDGGELFF
j_gene: TRBJ2-2
v_gene: TRBV11-2

CDR3aa: CASSFLQGAGQPQHF
j_gene: TRBJ1-5
v_gene: TRBV2

CDR3aa: CASSLFGGGAGYTQYF
j_gene: TRBJ2-3
v_gene: TRBV5-1

CDR3aa: CASSSQGAETQYF
j_gene: TRBJ2-5
v_gene: TRBV19

CDR3aa: CASSSDGQGNQPQHF
j_gene: TRBJ1-5
v_gene: TRBV5-1

CDR3aa: CASSWGQGSGTDTQYF
j_gene: TRBJ2-3
v_gene: TRBV5-1

CDR3aa: CASHWGRGVEVTEAFF
j_gene: TRBJ1-1
v_gene: TRBV27

CDR3aa: CSVLGGADRGPLPSYEQYF
j_gene: TRBJ2-7
v_gene: TRBV29-1

CDR3aa: CASSPGGAVTGELFF
j_gene: TRBJ2-2
v_gene: TRBV5-4

CDR3aa: CASTLGQHIRRGYTF
j_gene: TRBJ1-2
v_gene: TRBV2

CDR3aa: CASSLAARTGVGETQYF
j_gene: TRBJ2-5
v_gene: TRBV5-6

CDR3aa: CASSLELAATYEQYF
j_gene: TRBJ2-7
v_gene: TRBV11-2

CDR3aa: CASSQAPGHLYNEQFF
j_gene: TRBJ2-1
v_gene: TRBV7-9

CDR3aa: CAVNSGGNSPLHF
j_gene: TRBJ1-6
v_gene: TRBV30

CDR3aa: CASSRDRATSNQPQHF
j_gene: TRBJ1-5
v_gene: TRBV28

CDR3aa: CASSQELSGGTYNSPLHF
j_gene: TRBJ1-6
v_gene: TRBV4-1

CDR3aa: CAWGLGGSYNEQFF
j_gene: TRBJ2-1
v_gene: TRBV30

CDR3aa: CASSSSRGRDFYEQYF
j_gene: TRBJ2-7
v_gene: TRBV27

CDR3aa: CAWRRGTTNSGANVLTF
j_gene: TRBJ2-6
v_gene: TRBV30

CDR3aa: CASSESGRGPTDTQYF
j_gene: TRBJ2-3
v_gene: TRBV10-2

CDR3aa: CASSSSHSGNTIYF
j_gene: TRBJ1-3
v_gene: TRBV6-5

CDR3aa: CASSSPATSGSVYEQYF
j_gene: TRBJ2-7
v_gene: TRBV28

CDR3aa: CAWRSRGRNSPLHF
j_gene: TRBJ1-6
v_gene: TRBV30

CDR3aa: CASSLGGVRETQYF
j_gene: TRBJ2-5
v_gene: TRBV28

CDR3aa: CASSSGTGDYTF
j_gene: TRBJ1-2
v_gene: TRBV28

CDR3aa: CASSLDDRVQYF
j_gene: TRBJ2-7
v_gene: TRBV7-9

CDR3aa: CASSISTDYGYTF
j_gene: TRBJ1-2
v_gene: TRBV19

CDR3aa: CASSLDRAGTDTQYF
j_gene: TRBJ2-3
v_gene: TRBV9

CDR3aa: CASSQELGGKLFF
j_gene: TRBJ1-4
v_gene: TRBV14

CDR3aa: CASKAVQGPGAGELFF
j_gene: TRBJ2-2
v_gene: TRBV28

CDR3aa: CASSQVIKLSPLHF
j_gene: TRBJ1-6
v_gene: TRBV4-1